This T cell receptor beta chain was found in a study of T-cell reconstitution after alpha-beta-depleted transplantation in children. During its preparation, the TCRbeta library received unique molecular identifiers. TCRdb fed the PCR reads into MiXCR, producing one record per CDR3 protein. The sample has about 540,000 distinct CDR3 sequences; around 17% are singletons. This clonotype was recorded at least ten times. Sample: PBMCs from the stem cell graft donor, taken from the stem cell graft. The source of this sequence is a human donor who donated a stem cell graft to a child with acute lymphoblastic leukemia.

CDR3 DNA: TGTGCCAGCAGCCGGACTAGCGGGAACACCGGGGAGCTGTTTTTT. Its protein is CASSRTSGNTGELFF. The chain joins TRBV12-3 or TRBV12-4 to TRBJ2-2; 10 bases are shared with TRBD2. This CDR3 has 15 amino acids. Losses at the gene ends were 6 bases for V and 1 base for J; bases not matched to a gene: 2.